One sample yielded the 26 T cell receptor beta chains listed below, sequenced in a study of blood T cells in healthy people across ages (dated by TCRdb to the mid-2010s). The protocol used for the library was 5' RACE. Sequencing was performed on an Illumina HiSeq 2500. A second PCR of roughly 7 to 11 cycles was performed with a sample-barcoded 5' primer and a J-beta primer mix. Using fastp at Q25 and MiXCR, TCRdb reprocessed the public reads and kept productive beta chains. Rows matching on CDR3 protein sequence are summarized as one entry with the most common DNA and genes. The sample table contains some 900,000 distinct CDR3 sequences; only one count was recorded for 45% to 50% of them. The top ten clones comprise 10% to 15% of the sample. The sample consisted of blood. The receptors here all came from a man aged 25-45 years in good health.

This CDR3 reads CASTRGVFNEKLFF. Written as DNA, the CDR3 is TGTGCCAGCACCAGGGGAGTCTTTAATGAAAAACTGTTTTTT. The rearrangement links TRBV12-3 or TRBV12-4 to TRBJ1-4; D is perhaps TRBD1 (6 bases). Trimming pared 7 bases from V and 4 bases from J, leaving 13 bases between. The CDR3 is 14 residues long.

This chain links TRBV28 with TRBJ1-2, with TRBD1 identical over 9 bases. Germline-derived CDR1 and CDR2 are MDHEN and SYDVKM. The trim removed 7 bases at V and 6 bases at J, leaving 15 bases unmatched. There are 16 residues in the CDR3. The CDR3 loop is CASIEDTIGTGHGYTF. CDR3 coding DNA: TGTGCCAGCATAGAAGATACCATCGGGACAGGGCATGGCTACACCTTC.

The chain couples TRBV20-1 to TRBJ2-7, with 7 positions matching TRBD1. Germline V lookup: CDR1 DFQATT, CDR2 SNEGSKA (reference sequence). The CDR3 has 14 amino acids. V gave up 6 bases and J gave up 3 bases; unmatched junction bases: 11. The CDR3 DNA reads as TGCAGTGCGAACCTGATGGACAGGAACTACGAGCAGTACTTC. The encoded protein is CSANLMDRNYEQYF.

This clonotype showed up many times. The chain carries TRBV10-3 and TRBJ2-7; D is perhaps TRBD1 (5 bases). Germline V CDR1 and CDR2: ENHRY, SYGVKD. Between the trimmed V and J ends, which lost 4 bases and 3 bases, there was a span of 13 bases. This CDR3 is built from 14 residues. The CDR3 is CAISGGLRDYEQYF. The DNA of the CDR3 is TGTGCCATCAGTGGAGGCCTCAGGGACTACGAGCAGTACTTC.

This clonotype was counted a few times. The J gene is TRBJ2-1, the V gene TRBV6-1; tentative D call: TRBD2 (6 bases). Germline V lookup: CDR1 MNHNS, CDR2 SASEGT. V lost 5 bases and J lost 7, with 9 bases in between. The CDR3 consists of 12 residues. Here the CDR3 reads CASSSTRNEQFF. The CDR3, as DNA: TGTGCCAGCAGTTCGACTAGGAATGAGCAGTTCTTC.

The J gene is TRBJ2-7, the V gene TRBV6-2 or TRBV6-3; 7 bases map to TRBD2. Gene TRBJ2-5 matches the end of the DNA better, so the J call may be wrong. Germline CDR1 and CDR2: MNHEY and SVGEGT. This CDR3 is 15 amino acids long. The CDR3 is CASTRGGGTGETQYF. For the CDR3, the DNA is TGTGCCAGCACCCGAGGCGGGGGTACGGGAGAGACCCAGTACTTC.

The chain carries TRBV18 and TRBJ1-6; the match to TRBD1 covers 8 bases. Germline-derived CDR1 and CDR2 are KGHSH and LQKENI. Trimming removed 2 bases from V and 15 bases from J; junction bases left unmatched: 6. CDR3 length: 13 amino acids. Here the CDR3 reads CASSPAQGELLHF. CDR3 in DNA: TGTGCCAGCTCACCAGCACAGGGGGAACTCCTCCACTTT.

The V call is TRBV3-1, the J call TRBJ2-3; 13 bases line up with TRBD2. This CDR3 is 17 amino acids long. V shed 4 bases and J 6 bases; nucleotides not matched to a gene: 10. Germline V CDR1 and CDR2: LGHDT, YNNKEL (reference sequence). The CDR3 DNA follows: TGTGCCAGCAGCCCAAGCCTGACTAGCGGGGGGACGGATACGCAGTATTTT. It is translated as CASSPSLTSGGTDTQYF.

This clonotype has at least ten counts. The gene calls are TRBV20-1 and TRBJ2-7, with D perhaps given as TRBD1 or TRBD2 (5 bases each). V was cut by 3 bases and J by 0 bases, with 15 bases left in between. Germline lookup yields CDR1 DFQATT and CDR2 SNEGSKA (reference sequence). The CDR3 covers 15 residues. CDR3 region: CSASRDPGSSYEQYF. CDR3 DNA: TGCAGTGCTAGCCGGGACCCGGGAAGCTCCTACGAGCAGTACTTC.

This clonotype came up many times. This CDR3 is CASSPTGVSYEQYF. Written as DNA, the CDR3 is TGCGCCAGCAGCCCGACAGGGGTCTCCTACGAGCAGTACTTC. The chain has TRBV4-1 and TRBJ2-7; 8 nucleotides match TRBD1. CDR1 is MGHRA and CDR2 is YSYEKL in the germline V gene. The CDR3 extends over 14 amino acids. After removal of 4 bases from V and 0 bases from J, the junction contained 2 bases not matched to a gene.

The sample holds many counts of this clonotype. J is TRBJ2-7 and V is TRBV5-1, with TRBD1 as a possible D gene (6 bases). The CDR3 has 16 residues. Trimming removed 4 bases from V and 2 bases from J, with 19 bases in between. Germline lookup yields CDR1 SGHRS and CDR2 YFSETQ. The CDR3 protein is CASSPMVQGLPYEQYF. In nucleotides, the CDR3 is TGCGCCAGCAGCCCGATGGTCCAGGGGTTACCCTACGAGCAGTACTTC.

This clonotype was recorded only once. V is TRBV7-9 and J is TRBJ2-3, with 11 bases fitting TRBD2. This CDR3 region has 16 residues. With 0 bases clipped from V and 3 bases from J, the junction kept 2 bases outside the gene matches. Per germline, CDR1 SEHNR and CDR2 FQNEAQ (reference sequence). CDR3 sequence (DNA): TGTGCCAGCAGCTTAGCGACTAGCGGGGTGACAGATACGCAGTATTTT. Translated: CASSLATSGVTDTQYF.

This chain uses TRBV25-1 with TRBJ1-5; D unclear. From germline, CDR1 is MGHDK and CDR2 SYGVNS. With 3 bases removed from V and 4 bases from J, the gap between germline ends came to 13 bases. The CDR3 has 15 residues. This CDR3 reads CASSEGSGSNQPQHF. The CDR3 bases are TGTGCCAGCAGTGAGGGATCTGGGTCAAATCAGCCCCAGCATTTT.

J is TRBJ1-2 and V is TRBV14, with TRBD1 matching 8 bases. Germline values: CDR1 SGHDN, CDR2 FVKESK. The J segment lost 4 bases and the V segment lost 0 bases, leaving 10 bases of the junction unmatched. The CDR3 runs to 17 residues. Written as DNA, the CDR3 is TGTGCCAGCAGCCAAGACAGGGGGCACTCCGTTGTCTATGGCTACACCTTC. Protein product: CASSQDRGHSVVYGYTF.

The chain joins TRBV27 to TRBJ2-4; possibly TRBD2 for D (6 bases). The DNA end is a closer match to TRBJ2-7, so the J assignment may be wrong. The V gene's germline CDR1 is MNHEY and CDR2 SMNVEV (reference sequence). This CDR3 has 14 residues. The CDR3 spells CASSVSGSGYEQYF. CDR3 bases: TGTGCCAGCAGTGTCAGCGGGTCTGGCTACGAGCAGTACTTC.

To note about this clonotype: A much larger clone lies a single base off, so this may be a read error. The V call is TRBV6-2 or TRBV6-3, the J call TRBJ2-3, with D unresolved. The CDR3 covers 16 residues. Germline values: CDR1 MNHEY, CDR2 SVGEGT. The ends were cut back, 4 bases at V and 0 bases at J, with 14 bases in the middle. In nucleotides, the CDR3 is TGTGCCAGCAGTTGCTCGTCCGGCTCTAGCACAGATACGCAGTATTTT. It translates to CASSCSSGSSTDTQYF.

This chain links TRBV27 with TRBJ2-3; tentatively, D is TRBD2 (6 bases). V was pared by 2 bases and J by 2 bases, with 11 bases between. The germline CDR1 and CDR2 sequences are MNHEY and SMNVEV (reference sequence). This CDR3 contains 15 residues. CDR3 amino acids: CASSLRDFFTDTQYF. The CDR3 DNA reads as TGTGCCAGCAGTTTACGGGACTTTTTCACAGATACGCAGTATTTT.

J is TRBJ2-3 and V is TRBV6-4; 12 bases are shared with TRBD2. The V segment lost 4 bases and the J segment 4 bases; nucleotides outside the gene matches: 3. The CDR3 runs to 15 residues. Germline V CDR1 and CDR2: MRHNA, SNTAGT. DNA for the CDR3: TGTGCCAGCAGTGGTGCTAGCGGGGGGGCAGATACGCAGTATTTT. Amino acids: CASSGASGGADTQYF.

This clonotype appeared once. V usage is TRBV5-1 and J usage is TRBJ2-5; possibly TRBD2 for D (6 bases). The V end lost 3 bases, the J end lost 11 bases, and 23 bases lay between the germline ends. The CDR3 runs to 15 residues. The germline V gene encodes CDR1 SGHRS and CDR2 YFSETQ. The CDR3, as DNA: TGCGCCAGCAGCTGGGCTAGCGAGGCCCTCAATGAGCAGTACTTC. It translates to CASSWASEALNEQYF.

This clonotype showed up just a few times. V gene TRBV29-1 combines with J gene TRBJ2-1; 7 bases are a match to TRBD2. CDR1 and CDR2 (germline): SQVTM, ANQGSEA. V shed 0 bases, J shed 0 bases, and the junction held 2 bases outside the gene matches. The CDR3 spans 15 residues. CDR3 amino acids: CSVEDRGDSYNEQFF. As DNA, the CDR3 is TGCAGCGTTGAAGATCGGGGGGACTCCTACAATGAGCAGTTCTTC.

The chain is built from TRBV4-1 and TRBJ1-6; 7 bases are shared with TRBD1. In germline, CDR1 is MGHRA, CDR2 YSYEKL. The CDR3 is made up of 14 amino acids. With 4 bases clipped from V and 8 bases from J, the junction kept 5 bases outside the gene matches. CDR3 amino acids: CASSRETGYSPLHF. The CDR3 DNA is TGCGCCAGCAGCCGGGAGACAGGGTATTCACCCCTCCACTTT.

The sample holds a few counts of this clonotype. The CDR3 sequence is CASSEQPRAENEQFF. The DNA of the CDR3 is TGTGCCAGCAGTGAACAGCCTAGAGCCGAGAATGAGCAGTTCTTC. V gene TRBV6-1 combines with J gene TRBJ2-1; the D is unclear. CDR1 and CDR2 (germline): MNHNS, SASEGT. V shed 2 bases and J shed 7 bases, with 15 bases lying between them. The CDR3 totals 15 residues.

The chain links TRBV11-2 to TRBJ2-5; D could derive from TRBD1 or TRBD2 (5 bases each). The CDR3 extends over 15 amino acids. Trimming left V 1 base short and J 2 bases short, with 11 bases between. Germline CDR1 SGHAT, CDR2 FQNNGV. CDR3 in amino acids: CASSLAVRGQETQYF. The DNA of the CDR3 is TGTGCCAGCAGCTTAGCCGTGAGGGGACAAGAGACCCAGTACTTC.

In its sample, this clonotype was seen once. The V gene is TRBV14, the J gene TRBJ2-7; D uncertain. Per the germline V gene, CDR1 is SGHDN and CDR2 is FVKESK. Deletions cut 3 bases from V and 5 bases from J, with 8 bases between. This CDR3 comprises 12 residues. The CDR3, as DNA: TGTGCCAGCAGCCAGGGTACCCACGAGCAGTACTTC. It translates to CASSQGTHEQYF.

The V gene is TRBV11-1, the J gene TRBJ2-3; D is undetermined. This CDR3 has 13 residues. Trimming took 4 bases from V and 4 from J, leaving 9 bases between them. The germline V gene has CDR1 SGHAT and CDR2 FQDESV (reference sequence). The CDR3 DNA follows: TGTGCCAGCAGCTCAAGTCAGGCAGATACGCAGTATTTT. This sequence encodes CASSSSQADTQYF.

The chain joins TRBV27 to TRBJ1-2, with no clear D. This CDR3 comprises 15 residues. In germline, CDR1 is MNHEY, CDR2 SMNVEV (reference sequence). Trimming cost V 1 base and J 2 bases, with 11 bases left between them. This CDR3 is CASSLYSLDNYGYTF. The DNA of the CDR3 is TGTGCCAGCAGTTTATATTCACTCGACAACTATGGCTACACCTTC.